The 29 T cell receptor beta chains given below trace back to one sample, sequenced in a study of blood T cell repertoires in COVID-19. The method was immunoSEQ multiplex PCR; TCRdb's version includes in-frame clones alone and lacks a portion of them. This sample has about 130,000 clones; approximately 86% occur once, and the top ten carry approximately 16%. Sequencing used peripheral blood. The receptors originated from a woman in her 50s who had recovered from COVID-19.

This chain links TRBV25-1 with TRBJ1-1; possibly TRBD1 for D (5 bases). In germline, CDR1 is MGHDK, CDR2 SYGVNS. V was pared by 6 bases and J by 7 bases, with 12 bases between. This CDR3 has 12 residues. The CDR3 region is CASRGFQGEAFF. The CDR3 DNA sequence: TGTGCCAGCAGGGGTTTCCAGGGTGAAGCTTTCTTT. The entire variable domain, with the rest obtained from reference TRBV25-1 and TRBJ1-1, is as follows: EADIYQTPRYLVIGTGKKITLECSQTMGHDKMYWYQQDPGMELHLIHYSYGVNSTEKGDLSSESTVSRIRTEHFPLTLESARPSHTSQYLCASRGFQGEAFFGQGTRLTVV.

V usage is TRBV21-1 and J usage is TRBJ2-3; the table's D call, TRBD1, has no DNA check behind it. TRBV21-1 is marked as a pseudogene. The CDR3 has 14 amino acids. The CDR3 loop is CASSRKGISDTQYF. The DNA for the CDR3 is TGTGCCAGCAGCAGGAAGGGGATATCAGATACGCAGTATTTT.

The rearrangement joins TRBV20-1 to TRBJ2-3; 7 nucleotides line up with TRBD2. The CDR3 contains 14 residues. Germline CDR1 and CDR2: DFQATT and SNEGSKA (reference sequence). V trimming: 3 bases; J trimming: 1 base; junction bases outside the gene matches: 4. CDR3 DNA: TGCAGTGCTAGTGGCGGGAGTGGCACAGATACGCAGTATTTT. It is translated as CSASGGSGTDTQYF.

The chain recombines TRBV18 with TRBJ2-2; perhaps TRBD1 as D (6 bases). V lost 8 bases to trimming and J lost 0 bases, with 7 bases between them. Per germline, CDR1 KGHSH and CDR2 LQKENI. This CDR3 has 13 residues. DNA for the CDR3: TGTGCCAGCGCAGGGGCGAACACCGGGGAGCTGTTTTTT. Protein sequence: CASAGANTGELFF.

The chain recombines TRBV25-1 with TRBJ1-4, with TRBD1 as a possible D gene (6 bases). V lost 9 bases and J 2 bases, leaving 10 bases between the germline ends. This CDR3 comprises 13 residues. CDR1 MGHDK and CDR2 SYGVNS come from the germline V gene. The CDR3 DNA reads as TGTGCCAGTCAGGGGCTCACTAATGAAAAACTGTTTTTT. This sequence encodes CASQGLTNEKLFF.

The genes are TRBV11-2 and TRBJ2-1, with TRBD1 matching 11 bases. This CDR3 contains 16 residues. J gave up 4 bases and V 0 bases, and 2 bases lay outside the gene matches. From germline, CDR1 is SGHAT and CDR2 FQNNGV. The CDR3 here is CASSLDRDRGYNEQFF. The CDR3 DNA sequence: TGTGCCAGCAGCTTAGACCGGGACAGGGGGTACAATGAGCAGTTCTTC. The complete variable domain, with remaining parts taken from reference TRBV11-2 and TRBJ2-1, reads EAGVAQSPRYKIIEKRQSVAFWCNPISGHATLYWYQQILGQGPKLLIQFQNNGVVDDSQLPKDRFSAERLKGVDSTLKIQPAKLEDSAVYLCASSLDRDRGYNEQFFGPGTRLTVL.

This clone was counted a few times. CDR3: CASTEALAGGRFF. The DNA of the CDR3 is TGTGCCAGCACCGAAGCCCTAGCGGGGGGTAGGTTCTTC. The rearrangement joins TRBV2 to TRBJ2-1; 11 bases map to TRBD2. The CDR3 is 13 residues long. J gave up 15 bases and V 7 bases, and 11 bases lay outside the gene matches. CDR1 and CDR2 (germline): SNHLY, FYNNEI.

This clone was picked up a small number of times. The V gene is TRBV18, the J gene TRBJ1-3; perhaps TRBD1 as D (5 bases). CDR3 size: 16 residues. V was pared by 3 bases and J by 0 bases, with 12 bases between. CDR1 and CDR2 (germline): KGHSH, LQKENI. In DNA form, the CDR3 reads TGTGCCAGCTCACCCGTAGACAGCCGCTCTGGAAACACCATATATTTT. It encodes CASSPVDSRSGNTIYF.

The chain recombines TRBV21-1 with TRBJ1-3. TRBV21-1 represents a pseudogene. The CDR3 has 15 amino acids. CDR3 sequence: CASSTSGGAGNTIYF. The CDR3 DNA is TGTGCCAGCAGCACTTCCGGGGGGGCGGGAAACACCATATATTTT.

This chain joins TRBV3-1 (or the pseudogene TRBV3-2) and TRBJ2-1; D remains ambiguous. This CDR3 has 14 residues. Germline V lookup: CDR1 LGHDT, CDR2 YNNKEL (reference sequence). Trimming cost V 5 bases and J 3 bases, with 11 bases left between them. This CDR3 is CASSADTYYNEQFF. The CDR3 DNA follows: TGTGCCAGCAGCGCCGACACATACTACAATGAGCAGTTCTTC.

The chain has TRBV28 and TRBJ2-5, with D perhaps matching TRBD2 (6 bases). The V gene's germline CDR1 is MDHEN and CDR2 SYDVKM. This CDR3 spans 12 amino acids. Trimming cost V 8 bases and J 7 bases, with 14 bases left between them. CDR3 loop: CASLGPGGTQYF. The CDR3 region has the DNA TGTGCCAGCCTTGGGCCCGGGGGGACCCAGTACTTC.

Only one count was recorded for this clone. The chain links TRBV28 to TRBJ1-3, with 11 bases fitting TRBD1. Germline-derived CDR1 and CDR2 are MDHEN and SYDVKM. Trimming at V came to 5 bases and at J to 2 bases, leaving 5 bases not matched to a gene. This CDR3 spans 16 amino acids. The CDR3 loop reads CASSLGQGATGNTIYF. The CDR3, as DNA: TGTGCCAGCAGTCTCGGACAGGGGGCTACTGGAAACACCATATATTTT.

The rearrangement uses TRBV20-1 and TRBJ2-1; D is unresolved. Germline V gives CDR1 DFQATT, CDR2 SNEGSKA (reference sequence). V lost 4 bases and J 3 bases, leaving 4 bases between the germline ends. CDR3 length: 11 amino acids. Here the CDR3 reads CSANIYNEQFF. CDR3 DNA sequence: TGCAGTGCTAATATCTACAATGAGCAGTTCTTC.

The chain carries TRBV4-2 and TRBJ2-3, with 10 bases aligning to TRBD1. The V gene end was trimmed by 0 bases and the J gene end by 4 bases; junction bases not matched to a gene: 7. CDR1 and CDR2 from the germline V gene are LGHNA and YNFKEQ. This CDR3 comprises 17 residues. The CDR3 sequence: CASSQDVLGQGADTQYF. The CDR3 DNA sequence: TGTGCCAGCAGCCAAGATGTTTTAGGACAGGGGGCAGATACGCAGTATTTT.

The chain joins TRBV6-2 or TRBV6-3 to TRBJ1-2; D is possibly TRBD1 (5 bases). The CDR3 consists of 13 residues. V dropped 4 bases and J dropped 4 bases, with 10 bases sitting between them. Per the germline V gene, CDR1 is MNHEY and CDR2 is SVGEGT. CDR3 residues: CASSLQGSYGYTF. The CDR3 DNA is TGTGCCAGCAGTTTGCAGGGTAGCTATGGCTACACCTTC.

This clone showed up just a few times. Other nucleotide sequences in the sample specify the same CDR3. This chain joins TRBV6-1 and TRBJ2-3; D might be TRBD1 (6 bases). Per germline, CDR1 MNHNS and CDR2 SASEGT. Trimming took 3 bases from V and 2 from J, leaving 9 bases between them. The CDR3 runs to 14 residues. The CDR3 nucleotides read TGTGCCAGCAGTGAGGGGGCGCCCACAGATACGCAGTATTTT. Its translation is CASSEGAPTDTQYF.

This clone was detected once. The rearrangement joins TRBV7-9 to TRBJ2-5; 9 bases match TRBD1. CDR1 and CDR2 (germline): SEHNR, FQNEAQ (reference sequence). V lost 11 bases to trimming and J lost 5 bases; unmatched junction nucleotides: 6. The CDR3 has 12 residues. The CDR3 loop reads CASQGAGETQYF. CDR3 DNA sequence: TGTGCCTCACAGGGGGCTGGGGAGACCCAGTACTTC.

The rearrangement joins TRBV7-9 to TRBJ1-4; the match to TRBD1 covers 7 bases. Losses at the gene ends were 3 bases for V and 7 bases for J; bases not matched to a gene: 5. The V gene's germline CDR1 is SEHNR and CDR2 FQNEAQ (reference sequence). The CDR3 totals 14 residues. CDR3 DNA: TGTGCCAGCAGCTTGGAACAGGGGCGTGAAAAACTGTTTTTT. This encodes CASSLEQGREKLFF.

V gene TRBV9 combines with J gene TRBJ1-6, with D unresolved. Trimming pared 2 bases from V and 9 bases from J, leaving 15 bases between. Per the germline V gene, CDR1 is SGDLS and CDR2 is YYNGEE. CDR3 length: 15 amino acids. The CDR3 sequence is CASSVGGTATSPLHF. The CDR3 coding sequence is TGTGCCAGCAGCGTCGGAGGCACCGCCACTTCACCCCTCCACTTT.

This clone came up once. The J gene is TRBJ2-1, the V gene TRBV12-5, with D perhaps TRBD2 (6 bases). V lost 5 bases and J 8 bases, leaving 19 bases between the germline ends. Germline CDR1 and CDR2: LGHNT and FRNRAP. This CDR3 region has 15 residues. The chain's CDR3 is CASGGGTPEGDEQFF. The CDR3 coding sequence is TGTGCTAGTGGTGGCGGGACTCCCGAAGGAGATGAGCAGTTCTTC.

CDR3 bases: TGTGCCAGCAGCACAACAGGGGGACACTATGGCTACACCTTC. Translated: CASSTTGGHYGYTF. The rearrangement links TRBV5-6 to TRBJ1-2; TRBD1 matches 8 bases. This CDR3 spans 14 amino acids. V dropped 4 bases and J dropped 3; count of bases not matched to a gene: 5. Germline lookup yields CDR1 SGHDT and CDR2 YYEEEE.

The chain combines TRBV3-1 (or the pseudogene TRBV3-2) with TRBJ1-3; 7 bases map to TRBD1. The CDR3 loop spans 15 amino acids. J was trimmed by 0 bases and V by 6 bases; bases with no gene match: 5. Per the germline V gene, CDR1 is LGHDT and CDR2 is YNNKEL (reference sequence). CDR3 sequence: CASRDRVLSGNTIYF. CDR3 bases: TGTGCCAGCAGAGACAGGGTTCTCTCTGGAAACACCATATATTTT.

This chain links TRBV25-1 with TRBJ2-2, with TRBD1 identical over 9 bases. This CDR3 has 14 amino acids. Germline V lookup: CDR1 MGHDK, CDR2 SYGVNS. Germline trimming cut 6 bases from V and 6 bases from J; bases unmatched to any gene: 5. CDR3 region: CASSGQGRSGELFF. For the CDR3, the DNA is TGTGCCAGCAGCGGACAGGGGAGGTCCGGGGAGCTGTTTTTT.

Judged by abundance, this clone is medium-sized (0.01 to 0.1%). The chain carries TRBV7-3 and TRBJ2-3; 14 bases are a match to TRBD2. Germline V gene data show CDR1 as SGHTA and CDR2 as FQGTGA. V was pared by 5 bases and J by 5 bases, with 3 bases of the junction left unmatched. The CDR3 has 15 amino acids. The CDR3, as DNA: TGTGCCAGCAGCCGACTAGCGGGGGGGCAAGATACGCAGTATTTT. Its protein product is CASSRLAGGQDTQYF.

The chain uses TRBV24-1 and TRBJ1-4; D remains ambiguous. This CDR3 has 15 residues. Trimming cost V 3 bases and J 8 bases, with 15 bases left between them. CDR1 KGHDR and CDR2 SFDVKD come from the germline V gene. CDR3: CATSDTRLAGEKLFF. The CDR3 region has the DNA TGTGCCACCAGTGATACGAGACTCGCGGGAGAAAAACTGTTTTTT.

The chain links TRBV24-1 to TRBJ1-5, with 7 positions matching TRBD1. CDR1 and CDR2 from the germline V gene are KGHDR and SFDVKD. The length of the CDR3 is 16 residues. V was pared by 3 bases and J by 0 bases, with 4 bases of the junction left unmatched. CDR3: CATSDRTGGSNQPQHF. CDR3 sequence (DNA): TGTGCCACCAGTGATCGGACAGGCGGTAGCAATCAGCCCCAGCATTTT.

The chain links TRBV5-4 to TRBJ1-2; 8 bases agree with TRBD1. V shed 4 bases, J shed 8 bases, and the junction held 10 bases outside the gene matches. The CDR3 extends over 14 amino acids. Per germline, CDR1 SGHNT and CDR2 YYREEE (reference sequence). The CDR3 DNA sequence: TGTGCCAGCAGCCCGGACAGGGAAAAGAGCGGCTACACCTTC. Its protein product is CASSPDREKSGYTF. The entire variable domain, with the rest obtained from reference TRBV5-4 and TRBJ1-2, is as follows: ETGVTQSPTHLIKTRGQQVTLRCSSQSGHNTVSWYQQALGQGPQFIFQYYREEENGRGNFPPRFSGLQFPNYSSELNVNALELDDSALYLCASSPDREKSGYTFGSGTRLTVV.

V is TRBV24-1 and J is TRBJ2-3, with 7 bases aligning to TRBD2. From germline, CDR1 is KGHDR and CDR2 SFDVKD. The CDR3 totals 15 residues. The trim removed 4 bases at V and 3 bases at J, leaving 6 bases unmatched. The CDR3 DNA sequence: TGTGCCACCAGTGACTCGTTCGGGGGGACAGATACGCAGTATTTT. Amino acids: CATSDSFGGTDTQYF.

The CDR3 loop is CASSYSLTGNTEAFF. CDR3 nucleotides: TGTGCCAGCAGTTACTCTTTGACAGGGAACACTGAAGCTTTCTTT. The J gene is TRBJ1-1, the V gene TRBV6-5; tentatively, D is TRBD1 (6 bases). Trimming took 0 bases from V and 1 from J, leaving 9 bases between them. The CDR3 is 15 amino acids. Germline lookup yields CDR1 MNHEY and CDR2 SVGAGI.